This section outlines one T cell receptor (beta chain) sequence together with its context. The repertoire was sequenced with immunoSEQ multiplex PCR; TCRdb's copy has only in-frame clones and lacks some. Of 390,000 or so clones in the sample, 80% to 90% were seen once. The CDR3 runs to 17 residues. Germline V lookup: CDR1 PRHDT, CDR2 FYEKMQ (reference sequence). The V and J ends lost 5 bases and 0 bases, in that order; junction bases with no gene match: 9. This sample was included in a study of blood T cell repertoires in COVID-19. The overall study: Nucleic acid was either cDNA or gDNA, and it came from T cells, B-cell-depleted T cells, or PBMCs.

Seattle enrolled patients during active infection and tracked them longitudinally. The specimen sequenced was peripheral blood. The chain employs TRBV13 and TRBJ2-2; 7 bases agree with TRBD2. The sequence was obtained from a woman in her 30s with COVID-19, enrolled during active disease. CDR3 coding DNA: TGTGCCAGCAGCGACACACCTAGCGGCCCGAACACCGGGGAGCTGTTTTTT. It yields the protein CASSDTPSGPNTGELFF.